Listed here are 9 T cell receptor beta chains from one sample, sequenced in a study of CD8 T cells in Susac syndrome. RNA amounts of roughly 0.5 to 1 ug underwent reverse transcription with random hexamers. One entry per CDR3 protein, called by TCRdb with MiXCR from the immunoSEQ multiplex PCR reads. The table records under 300,000 distinct CDR3 sequences, 96% of them present only once. Sequencing input: CD4+ T cells from PBMCs. Receptor source: a human donor with Susac syndrome.

The chain is built from TRBV25-1 and TRBJ2-7; 10 nucleotides align to TRBD2. CDR1 is MGHDK and CDR2 is SYGVNS in the germline V gene. This CDR3 contains 14 residues. The V gene end was trimmed by 4 bases and the J gene end by 0 bases; junction bases not matched to a gene: 0. The CDR3 is CASSASGSSYEQYF. The CDR3 DNA reads TGTGCCAGCAGTGCTAGCGGGAGCTCCTACGAGCAGTACTTC.

This clonotype appeared once. V is TRBV7-2 and J is TRBJ1-1, with TRBD1 as a possible D gene (5 bases). V was pared by 1 base and J by 4 bases, with 13 bases between. From germline, CDR1 is SGHTA and CDR2 FQGNSA. The CDR3 runs 15 residues. In DNA form, the CDR3 reads TGTGCCAGCAGCTTAGTGACAGATGAAGCCACTGAAGCTTTCTTT. Its protein product is CASSLVTDEATEAFF.

This chain uses TRBV20-1 with TRBJ1-1; D perhaps matches TRBD1 (5 bases). This CDR3 has 11 residues. Germline CDR1 DFQATT, CDR2 SNEGSKA (reference sequence). Trimming removed 1 base from V and 11 bases from J, with 11 bases in between. The CDR3 sequence: CSARGDGHAFF. In DNA, the CDR3 is TGCAGTGCTAGAGGGGACGGGCACGCTTTCTTT.

The chain combines TRBV20-1 with TRBJ2-1; D is possibly TRBD2 (5 bases). This CDR3 region has 13 residues. From germline, CDR1 is DFQATT and CDR2 SNEGSKA (reference sequence). V shed 8 bases and J shed 4 bases, with 15 bases lying between them. CDR3 nucleotides: TGCAGTTCCCCCGTACTAGATTACAATGAGCAGTTCTTC. Its translation is CSSPVLDYNEQFF.

This clonotype showed up just once. The chain couples TRBV24-1 to TRBJ1-2; 8 bases fit TRBD1. The CDR3 has 17 amino acids. CDR1 is KGHDR, CDR2 SFDVKD, per germline. V dropped 3 bases and J dropped 3; count of bases not matched to a gene: 11. The CDR3 is CATSDGQGSRFDYGYTF. The CDR3 DNA sequence: TGTGCCACCAGTGATGGACAGGGATCCCGTTTTGACTATGGCTACACCTTC.

A note on this clonotype: At one boundary the junction diverges from the germline segment, which might be a read error. V is TRBV18 and J is TRBJ2-7; D not resolved. CDR3 length equals 14 residues. From germline, CDR1 is KGHSH and CDR2 LQKENI. The DNA of the CDR3 is TGTGCCAGCTCCCCACCAAGCACACACTACGAGCAGTACTTC. This encodes CASSPPSTHYEQYF.

The rearrangement uses TRBV9 and TRBJ1-1, with D tentatively TRBD1 (6 bases). With 4 bases removed from V and 2 bases from J, the gap between germline ends came to 15 bases. CDR3 length: 15 amino acids. Germline lookup yields CDR1 SGDLS and CDR2 YYNGEE. CDR3 coding DNA: TGTGCCAGCAGCCCAGAGGGACAACCAAACACTGAAGCTTTCTTT. It is translated as CASSPEGQPNTEAFF.

The chain couples TRBV6-1 to TRBJ2-1; TRBD2 aligns across 14 bases. V shed 6 bases and J 3 bases; nucleotides not matched to a gene: 7. Germline CDR1 MNHNS, CDR2 SASEGT. The CDR3 consists of 17 residues. The CDR3 bases are TGTGCCAGCAGCCTCGGGACTAGCGGGAGAGGCTACAATGAGCAGTTCTTC. This gives the protein CASSLGTSGRGYNEQFF.

V gene TRBV30 combines with J gene TRBJ2-7; 11 bases map to TRBD2. Losses at the gene ends were 2 bases for V and 4 bases for J; bases not matched to a gene: 4. The CDR3 runs 14 residues. CDR1 GTSNPN and CDR2 SVGIG come from the germline V gene (reference sequence). CDR3: CAWSSSGRRYEQYF. As DNA, the CDR3 is TGTGCCTGGAGTTCTAGCGGGAGGAGATACGAGCAGTACTTC.